The 3 T cell receptor beta chains in this list originate from one sample, sequenced in a study of immune cell composition in non-small cell lung cancer (dated by TCRdb to 2017 to 2019). Normal lung samples came from the same patient and were non-adjacent lung tissue collected as far from the tumour as possible, with a minimum distance of 3 cm. Libraries came from the immunoSEQ multiplex PCR assay. TCRdb limited this immuneACCESS table to in-frame rearrangements with V and J called. A share of clones is missing; checked studies link under half to unresolved V genes, and the rest is unexplained. The sample table records some 5,100 clones; 70% to 90% of these occur just once. The ten largest clones add up to 5.8% of the sample. Sequenced: non-adjacent lung tissue. The receptors shown here come from a human donor with non-small cell lung cancer. Some clones in this sample may be carry-over from other donors' samples.

The table lists this clone with a count of one. The rearrangement uses TRBV11-3 and TRBJ1-2, with a possible D match to TRBD1 (5 bases). V was shortened by 4 bases and J by 8 bases, with 11 bases between the two germline ends. CDR1 and CDR2 (germline): SGHNT, YENEEA. The CDR3 is 12 amino acids. The CDR3 nucleotides read TGTGCCAGCAGCTCCAGGGCTGGGGGCTACACCTTC. Translation gives CASSSRAGGYTF.

This chain joins TRBV2 and TRBJ2-3, with D perhaps TRBD2 (5 bases). V lost 8 bases, J lost 2 bases, and 8 bases lay in between. The CDR3 is made up of 12 amino acids. Per germline, CDR1 SNHLY and CDR2 FYNNEI. The CDR3 DNA follows: TGTGCCAGCGGGAGAGACACAGATACGCAGTATTTT. It translates to CASGRDTDTQYF.

For the CDR3, the DNA is TGTGCCAGCAAGGGAGGCGGCAATCAGCCCCAGCATTTT. Translation gives CASKGGGNQPQHF. The rearrangement joins TRBV25-1 to TRBJ1-5; D gene ambiguous. This CDR3 spans 13 amino acids. Per germline, CDR1 MGHDK and CDR2 SYGVNS. Trimming took 7 bases from V and 2 from J, leaving 9 bases between them.